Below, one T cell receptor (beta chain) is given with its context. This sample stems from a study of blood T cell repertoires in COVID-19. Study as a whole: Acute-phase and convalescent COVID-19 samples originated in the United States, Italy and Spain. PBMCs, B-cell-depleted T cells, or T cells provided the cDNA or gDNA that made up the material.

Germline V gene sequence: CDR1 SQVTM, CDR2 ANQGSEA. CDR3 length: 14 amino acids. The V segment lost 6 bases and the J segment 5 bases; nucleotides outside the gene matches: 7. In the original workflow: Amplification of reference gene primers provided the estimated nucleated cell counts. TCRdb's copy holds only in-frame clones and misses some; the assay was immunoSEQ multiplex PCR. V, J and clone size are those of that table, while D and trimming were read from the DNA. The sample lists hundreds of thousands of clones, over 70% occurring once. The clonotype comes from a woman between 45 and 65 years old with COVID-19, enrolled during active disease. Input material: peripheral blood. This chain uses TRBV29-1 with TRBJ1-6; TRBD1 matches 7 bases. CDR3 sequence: CSVKIGTDNSPLHF. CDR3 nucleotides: TGCAGCGTGAAGATTGGGACAGATAATTCACCCCTCCACTTT.